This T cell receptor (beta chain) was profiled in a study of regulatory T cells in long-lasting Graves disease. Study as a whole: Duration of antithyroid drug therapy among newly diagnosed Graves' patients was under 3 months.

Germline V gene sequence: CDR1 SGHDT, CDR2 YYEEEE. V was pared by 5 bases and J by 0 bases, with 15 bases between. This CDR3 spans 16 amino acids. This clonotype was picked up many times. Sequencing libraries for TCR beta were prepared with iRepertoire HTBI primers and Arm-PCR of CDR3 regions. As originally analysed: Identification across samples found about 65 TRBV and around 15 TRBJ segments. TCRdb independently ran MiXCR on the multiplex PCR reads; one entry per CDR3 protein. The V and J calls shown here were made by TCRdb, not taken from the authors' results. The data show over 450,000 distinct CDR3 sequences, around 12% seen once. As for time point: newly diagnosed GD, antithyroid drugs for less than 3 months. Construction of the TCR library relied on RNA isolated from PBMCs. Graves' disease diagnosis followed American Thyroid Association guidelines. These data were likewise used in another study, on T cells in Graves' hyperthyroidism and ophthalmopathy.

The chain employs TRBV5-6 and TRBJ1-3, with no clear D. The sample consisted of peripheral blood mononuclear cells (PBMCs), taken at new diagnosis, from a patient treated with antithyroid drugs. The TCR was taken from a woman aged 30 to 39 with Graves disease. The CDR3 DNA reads TGTGCCAGCAGTCGTTTCACCGAGGGCTCTGGAAACACCATATATTTT. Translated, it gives CASSRFTEGSGNTIYF.